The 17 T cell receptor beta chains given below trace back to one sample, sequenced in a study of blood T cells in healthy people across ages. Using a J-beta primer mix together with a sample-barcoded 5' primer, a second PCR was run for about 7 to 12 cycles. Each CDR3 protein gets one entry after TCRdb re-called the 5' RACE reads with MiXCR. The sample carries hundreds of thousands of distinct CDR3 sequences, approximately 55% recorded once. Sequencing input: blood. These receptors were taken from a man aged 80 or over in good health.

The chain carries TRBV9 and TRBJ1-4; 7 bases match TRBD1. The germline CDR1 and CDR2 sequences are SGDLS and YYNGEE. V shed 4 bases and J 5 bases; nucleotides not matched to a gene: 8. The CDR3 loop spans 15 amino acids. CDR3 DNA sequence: TGTGCCAGCAGCCCCAGGGGGGGGCCCAATGAAAAACTGTTTTTT. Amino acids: CASSPRGGPNEKLFF.

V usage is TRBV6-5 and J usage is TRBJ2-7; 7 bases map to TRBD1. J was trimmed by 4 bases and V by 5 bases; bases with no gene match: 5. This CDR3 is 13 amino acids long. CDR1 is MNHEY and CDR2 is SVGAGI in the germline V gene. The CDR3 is CASSRHRGYEQYF. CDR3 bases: TGTGCCAGCAGTCGCCACAGGGGTTACGAGCAGTACTTC.

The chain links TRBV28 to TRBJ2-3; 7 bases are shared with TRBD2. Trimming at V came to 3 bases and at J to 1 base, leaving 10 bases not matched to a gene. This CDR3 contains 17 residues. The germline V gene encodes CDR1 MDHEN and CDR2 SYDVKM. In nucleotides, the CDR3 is TGTGCCAGCAGTTTTGGGGTTGGGAGGGGTCGCACAGATACGCAGTATTTT. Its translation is CASSFGVGRGRTDTQYF. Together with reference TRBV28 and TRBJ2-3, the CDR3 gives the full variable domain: DVKVTQSSRYLVKRTGEKVFLECVQDMDHENMFWYRQDPGLGLRLIYFSYDVKMKEKGDIPEGYSVSREKKERFSLILESASTNQTSMYLCASSFGVGRGRTDTQYFGPGTRLTVL.

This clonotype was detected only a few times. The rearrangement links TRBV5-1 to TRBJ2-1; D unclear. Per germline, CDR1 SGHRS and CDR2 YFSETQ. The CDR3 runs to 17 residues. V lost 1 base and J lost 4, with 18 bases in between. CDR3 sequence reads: CASSLPRPLSTYNEQFF. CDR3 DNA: TGCGCCAGCAGCTTGCCCCGACCCCTCAGTACGTACAATGAGCAGTTCTTC.

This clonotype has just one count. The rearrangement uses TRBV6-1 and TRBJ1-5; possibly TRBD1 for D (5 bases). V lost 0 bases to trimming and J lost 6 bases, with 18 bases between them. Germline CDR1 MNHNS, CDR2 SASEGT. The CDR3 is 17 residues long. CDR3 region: CASSEAAGATGLQPQHF. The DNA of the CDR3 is TGTGCCAGCAGTGAAGCGGCTGGGGCCACGGGCCTTCAGCCCCAGCATTTT.

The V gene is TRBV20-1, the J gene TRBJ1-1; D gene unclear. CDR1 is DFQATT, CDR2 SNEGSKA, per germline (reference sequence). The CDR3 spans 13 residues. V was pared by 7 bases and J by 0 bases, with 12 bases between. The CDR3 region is CSGQTPVNTEAFF. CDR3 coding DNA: TGCAGTGGTCAAACGCCAGTGAACACTGAAGCTTTCTTT.

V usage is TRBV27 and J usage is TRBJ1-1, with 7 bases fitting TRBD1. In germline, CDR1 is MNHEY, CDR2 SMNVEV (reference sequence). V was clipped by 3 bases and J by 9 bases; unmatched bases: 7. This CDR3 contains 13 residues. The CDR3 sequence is CASSFSGQVQAFF. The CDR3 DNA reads TGTGCCAGCAGTTTTTCCGGACAGGTCCAAGCTTTCTTT.

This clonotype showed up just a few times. The CDR3 loop is CASSFGTGIAPTNEKLFF. The CDR3 bases are TGTGCCAGCAGTTTTGGAACAGGAATAGCCCCAACTAATGAAAAACTGTTTTTT. The chain combines TRBV12-3 or TRBV12-4 with TRBJ1-4; the D gene is possibly TRBD1 (5 bases). Trimming took off 3 bases at V and 0 bases at J, with 17 bases between the two ends. This CDR3 is 18 amino acids long.

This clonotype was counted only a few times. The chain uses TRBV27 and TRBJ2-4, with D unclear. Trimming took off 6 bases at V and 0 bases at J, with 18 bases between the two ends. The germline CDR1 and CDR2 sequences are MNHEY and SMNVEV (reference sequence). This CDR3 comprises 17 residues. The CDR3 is CASSQPGSTLAKNIQYF. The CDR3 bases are TGTGCCAGCAGCCAACCGGGTAGCACGCTAGCCAAAAACATTCAGTACTTC.

The CDR3 nucleotides are TGCAGTGCGGGGGTGGGACTAGCGGGATATATGTACAATGAGCAGTTCTTC. Encoded protein: CSAGVGLAGYMYNEQFF. V gene TRBV20-1 combines with J gene TRBJ2-1; 13 bases map to TRBD2. V shed 6 bases and J 4 bases; nucleotides not matched to a gene: 12. CDR1 and CDR2 from the germline V gene are DFQATT and SNEGSKA (reference sequence). This CDR3 has 17 amino acids.

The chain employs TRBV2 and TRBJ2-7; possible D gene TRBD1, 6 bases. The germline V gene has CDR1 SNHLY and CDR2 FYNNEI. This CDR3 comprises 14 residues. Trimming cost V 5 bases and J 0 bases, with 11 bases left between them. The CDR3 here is CASSSQGPSYEQYF. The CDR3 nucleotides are TGTGCCAGCAGTTCTCAGGGGCCCTCCTACGAGCAGTACTTC.

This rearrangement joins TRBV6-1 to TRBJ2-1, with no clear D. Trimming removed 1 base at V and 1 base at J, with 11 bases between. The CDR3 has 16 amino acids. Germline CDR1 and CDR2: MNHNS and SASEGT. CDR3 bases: TGTGCCAGCAGTGAAGTCGCCCTTGATTCCTACAATGAGCAGTTCTTC. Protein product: CASSEVALDSYNEQFF.

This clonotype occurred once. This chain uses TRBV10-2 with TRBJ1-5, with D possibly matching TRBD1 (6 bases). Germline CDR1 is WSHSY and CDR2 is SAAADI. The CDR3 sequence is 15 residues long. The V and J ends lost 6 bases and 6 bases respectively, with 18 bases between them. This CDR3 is CASRGSGAVGQPQHF. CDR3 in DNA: TGCGCCAGCAGAGGGTCAGGGGCCGTCGGTCAGCCCCAGCATTTT.

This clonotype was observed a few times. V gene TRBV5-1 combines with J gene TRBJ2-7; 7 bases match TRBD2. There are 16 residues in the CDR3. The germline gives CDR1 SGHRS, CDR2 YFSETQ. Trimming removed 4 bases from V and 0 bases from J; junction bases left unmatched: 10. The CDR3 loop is CASSQGSSGPSYEQYF. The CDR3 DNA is TGCGCCAGCAGCCAAGGCTCTAGCGGACCCTCCTACGAGCAGTACTTC.

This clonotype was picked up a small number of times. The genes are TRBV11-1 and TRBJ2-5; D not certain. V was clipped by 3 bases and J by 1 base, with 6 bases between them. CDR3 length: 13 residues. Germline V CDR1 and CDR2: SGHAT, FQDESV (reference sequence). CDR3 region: CASSLAAQETQYF. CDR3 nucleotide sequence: TGTGCCAGCAGCTTGGCGGCCCAAGAGACCCAGTACTTC.

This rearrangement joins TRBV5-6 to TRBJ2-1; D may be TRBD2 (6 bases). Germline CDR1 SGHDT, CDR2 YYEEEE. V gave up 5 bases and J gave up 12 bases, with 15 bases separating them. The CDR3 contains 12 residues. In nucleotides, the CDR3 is TGTGCCAGCAGTTTGTCGGGAGTCGTGCAGTTCTTC. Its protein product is CASSLSGVVQFF.

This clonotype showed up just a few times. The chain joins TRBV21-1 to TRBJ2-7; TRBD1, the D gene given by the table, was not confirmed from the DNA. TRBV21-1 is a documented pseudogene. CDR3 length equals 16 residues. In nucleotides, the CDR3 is TGTGCCAGCAGCAAAGCTCACGACAGGGGGTGGTACGAGCAGTACTTC. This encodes CASSKAHDRGWYEQYF.